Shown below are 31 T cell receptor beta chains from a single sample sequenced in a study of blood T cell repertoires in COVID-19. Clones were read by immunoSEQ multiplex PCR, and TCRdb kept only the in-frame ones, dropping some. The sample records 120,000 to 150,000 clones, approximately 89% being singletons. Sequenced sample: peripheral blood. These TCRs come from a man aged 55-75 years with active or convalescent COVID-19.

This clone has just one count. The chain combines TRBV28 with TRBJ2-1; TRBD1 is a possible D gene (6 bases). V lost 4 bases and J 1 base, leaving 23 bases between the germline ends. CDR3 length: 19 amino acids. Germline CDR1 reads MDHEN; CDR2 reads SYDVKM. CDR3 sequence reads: CASSSPSRPRGQSYNEQFF. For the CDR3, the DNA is TGTGCCAGCAGTTCCCCATCACGGCCACGAGGACAGTCCTACAATGAGCAGTTCTTC.

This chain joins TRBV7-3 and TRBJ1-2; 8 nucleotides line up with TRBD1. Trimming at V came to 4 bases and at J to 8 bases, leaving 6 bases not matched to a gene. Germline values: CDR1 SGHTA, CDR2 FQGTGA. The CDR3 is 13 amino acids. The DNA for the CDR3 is TGTGCCAGCAGCTCGAACAGGGGGGAAGGCTACACCTTC. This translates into CASSSNRGEGYTF.

The CDR3 sequence is CASNSGSPNTGELFF. CDR3 DNA sequence: TGTGCCAGCAATAGCGGGAGCCCGAACACCGGGGAGCTGTTTTTT. The chain combines TRBV7-3 with TRBJ2-2; 9 bases agree with TRBD2. Germline-derived CDR1 and CDR2 are SGHTA and FQGTGA. V gave up 7 bases and J gave up 0 bases; unmatched junction bases: 3. The CDR3 loop spans 15 amino acids.

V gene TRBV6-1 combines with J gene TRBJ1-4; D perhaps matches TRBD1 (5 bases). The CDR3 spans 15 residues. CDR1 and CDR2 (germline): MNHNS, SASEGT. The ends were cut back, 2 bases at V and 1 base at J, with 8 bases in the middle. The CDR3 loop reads CASSEMQGTNEKLFF. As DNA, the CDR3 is TGTGCCAGCAGTGAAATGCAGGGAACTAATGAAAAACTGTTTTTT.

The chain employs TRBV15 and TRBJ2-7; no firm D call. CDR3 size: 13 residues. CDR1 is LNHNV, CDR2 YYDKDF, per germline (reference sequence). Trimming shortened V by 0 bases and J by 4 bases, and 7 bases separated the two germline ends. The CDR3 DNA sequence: TGTGCCACCAGCAGAGATCCACAGTACGAGCAGTACTTC. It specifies CATSRDPQYEQYF.

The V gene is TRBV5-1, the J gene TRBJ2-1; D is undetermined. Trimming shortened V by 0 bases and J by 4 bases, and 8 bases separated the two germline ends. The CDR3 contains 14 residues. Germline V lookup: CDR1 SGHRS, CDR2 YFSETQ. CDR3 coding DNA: TGCGCCAGCAGCTTGGTTGGCGGTTACAATGAGCAGTTCTTC. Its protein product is CASSLVGGYNEQFF. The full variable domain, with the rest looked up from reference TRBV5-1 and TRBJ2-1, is KAGVTQTPRYLIKTRGQQVTLSCSPISGHRSVSWYQQTPGQGLQFLFEYFSETQRNKGNFPGRFSGRQFSNSRSEMNVSTLELGDSALYLCASSLVGGYNEQFFGPGTRLTVL.

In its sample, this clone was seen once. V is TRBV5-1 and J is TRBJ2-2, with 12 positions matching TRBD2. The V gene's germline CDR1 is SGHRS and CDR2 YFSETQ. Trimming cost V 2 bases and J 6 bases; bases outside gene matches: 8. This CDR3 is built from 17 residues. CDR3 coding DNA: TGCGCCAGCAGCTTCGGACTAGCGGGGCCATTGGCCGGGGAGCTGTTTTTT. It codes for CASSFGLAGPLAGELFF.

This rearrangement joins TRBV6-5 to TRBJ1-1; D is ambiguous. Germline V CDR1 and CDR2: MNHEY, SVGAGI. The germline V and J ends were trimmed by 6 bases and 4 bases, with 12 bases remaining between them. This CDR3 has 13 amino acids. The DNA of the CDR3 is TGTGCCAGCAGATTCGAGGCGTTCACTGAAGCTTTCTTT. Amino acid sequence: CASRFEAFTEAFF.

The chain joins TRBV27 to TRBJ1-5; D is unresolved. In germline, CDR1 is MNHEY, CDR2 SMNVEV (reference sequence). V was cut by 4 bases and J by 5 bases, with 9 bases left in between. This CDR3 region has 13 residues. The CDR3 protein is CASSYGGYQPQHF. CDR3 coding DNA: TGTGCCAGCAGTTACGGAGGGTATCAGCCCCAGCATTTT.

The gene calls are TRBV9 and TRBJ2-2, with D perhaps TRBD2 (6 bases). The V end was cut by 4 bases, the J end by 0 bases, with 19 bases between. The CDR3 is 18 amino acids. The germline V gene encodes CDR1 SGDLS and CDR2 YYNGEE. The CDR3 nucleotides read TGTGCCAGCAGCAAGGCCCTCGGGCCTAGCGCGAACACCGGGGAGCTGTTTTTT. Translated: CASSKALGPSANTGELFF.

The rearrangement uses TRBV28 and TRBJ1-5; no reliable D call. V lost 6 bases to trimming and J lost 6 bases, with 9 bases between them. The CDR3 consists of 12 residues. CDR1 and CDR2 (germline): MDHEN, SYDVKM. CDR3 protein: CASREGIQPQHF. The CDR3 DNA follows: TGTGCCAGCAGAGAGGGAATTCAGCCCCAGCATTTT. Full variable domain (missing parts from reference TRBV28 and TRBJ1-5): DVKVTQSSRYLVKRTGEKVFLECVQDMDHENMFWYRQDPGLGLRLIYFSYDVKMKEKGDIPEGYSVSREKKERFSLILESASTNQTSMYLCASREGIQPQHFGDGTRLSIL.

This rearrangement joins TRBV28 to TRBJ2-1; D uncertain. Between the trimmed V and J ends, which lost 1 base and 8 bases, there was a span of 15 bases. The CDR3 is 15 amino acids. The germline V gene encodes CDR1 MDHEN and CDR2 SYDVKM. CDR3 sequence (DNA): TGTGCCAGCAGTTTATCCCGGCCGGGTTGGGATGAGCAGTTCTTC. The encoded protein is CASSLSRPGWDEQFF.

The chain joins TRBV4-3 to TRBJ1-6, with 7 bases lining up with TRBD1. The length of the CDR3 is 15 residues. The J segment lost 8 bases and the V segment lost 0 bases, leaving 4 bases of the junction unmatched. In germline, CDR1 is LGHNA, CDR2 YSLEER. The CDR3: CASSQDRTGHSPLHF. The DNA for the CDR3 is TGCGCCAGCAGCCAAGATCGGACAGGACATTCACCCCTCCACTTT.

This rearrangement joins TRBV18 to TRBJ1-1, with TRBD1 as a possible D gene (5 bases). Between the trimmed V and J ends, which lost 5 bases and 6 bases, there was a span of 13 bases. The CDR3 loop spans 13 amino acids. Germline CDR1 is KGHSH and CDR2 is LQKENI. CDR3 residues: CASSLVQESEAFF. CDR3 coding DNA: TGTGCCAGCTCATTGGTACAGGAGTCTGAAGCTTTCTTT.

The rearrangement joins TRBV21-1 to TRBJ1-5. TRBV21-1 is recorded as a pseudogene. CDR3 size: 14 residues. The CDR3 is CASSKARGNQPQHF. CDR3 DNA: TGTGCCAGCAGCAAAGCCCGGGGCAATCAGCCCCAGCATTTT.

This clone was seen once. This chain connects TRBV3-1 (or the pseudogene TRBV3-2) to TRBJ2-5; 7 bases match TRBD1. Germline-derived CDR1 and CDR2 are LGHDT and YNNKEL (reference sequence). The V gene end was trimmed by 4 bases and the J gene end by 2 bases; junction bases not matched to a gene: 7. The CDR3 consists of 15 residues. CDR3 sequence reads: CASSPPYRGQETQYF. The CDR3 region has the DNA TGTGCCAGCAGCCCTCCTTACAGGGGTCAAGAGACCCAGTACTTC.

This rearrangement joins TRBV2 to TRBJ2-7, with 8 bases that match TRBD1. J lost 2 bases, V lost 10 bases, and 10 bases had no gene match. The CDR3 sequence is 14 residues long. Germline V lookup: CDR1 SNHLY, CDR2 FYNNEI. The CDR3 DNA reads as TGTGCCACCCGACCGGACAGGGTGACCTACGAGCAGTACTTC. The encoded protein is CATRPDRVTYEQYF.

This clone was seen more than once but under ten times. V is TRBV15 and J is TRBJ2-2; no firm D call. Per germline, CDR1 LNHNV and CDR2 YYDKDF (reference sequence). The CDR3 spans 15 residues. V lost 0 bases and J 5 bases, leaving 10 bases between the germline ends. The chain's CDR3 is CATSRDQTSTGELFF. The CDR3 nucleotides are TGTGCCACCAGCAGAGATCAAACATCGACCGGGGAGCTGTTTTTT.

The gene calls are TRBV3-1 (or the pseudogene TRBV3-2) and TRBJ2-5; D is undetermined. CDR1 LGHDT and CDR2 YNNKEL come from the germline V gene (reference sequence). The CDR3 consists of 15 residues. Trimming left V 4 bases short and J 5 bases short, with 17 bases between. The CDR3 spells CASSRSLVPSETQYF. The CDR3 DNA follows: TGTGCCAGCAGCCGTTCCCTCGTCCCCTCGGAGACCCAGTACTTC.

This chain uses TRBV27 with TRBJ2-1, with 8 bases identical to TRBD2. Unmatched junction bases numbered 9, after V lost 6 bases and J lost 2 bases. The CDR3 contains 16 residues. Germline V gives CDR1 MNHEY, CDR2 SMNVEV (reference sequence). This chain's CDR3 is CASRRGTGGPYNEQFF. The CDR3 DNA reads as TGTGCCAGCAGGAGGGGGACGGGAGGGCCCTACAATGAGCAGTTCTTC.

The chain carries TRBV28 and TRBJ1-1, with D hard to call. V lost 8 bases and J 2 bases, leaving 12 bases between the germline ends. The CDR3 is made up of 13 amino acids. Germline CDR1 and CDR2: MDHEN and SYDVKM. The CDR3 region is CASRGRKNTEAFF. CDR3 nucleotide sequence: TGTGCCAGCCGAGGGAGAAAAAACACTGAAGCTTTCTTT.

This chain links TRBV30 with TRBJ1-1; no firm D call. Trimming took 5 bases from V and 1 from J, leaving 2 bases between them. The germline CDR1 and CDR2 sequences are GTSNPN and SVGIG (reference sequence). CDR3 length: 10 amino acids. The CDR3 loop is CAWRNTEAFF. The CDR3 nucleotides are TGTGCCTGGCGGAACACTGAAGCTTTCTTT.

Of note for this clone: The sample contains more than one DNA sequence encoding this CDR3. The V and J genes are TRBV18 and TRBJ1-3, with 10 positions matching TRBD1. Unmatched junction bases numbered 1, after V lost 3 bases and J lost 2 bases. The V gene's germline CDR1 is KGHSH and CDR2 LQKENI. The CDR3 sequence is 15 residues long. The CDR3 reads CASSPTGGTGNTIYF. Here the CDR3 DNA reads TGTGCCAGCTCACCGACAGGGGGCACTGGAAACACCATATATTTT.

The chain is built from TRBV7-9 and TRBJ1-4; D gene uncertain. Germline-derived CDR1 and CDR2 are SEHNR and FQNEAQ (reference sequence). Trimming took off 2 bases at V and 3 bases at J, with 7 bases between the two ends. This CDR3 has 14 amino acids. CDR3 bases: TGTGCCAGCAGCTTATTCGGGTCTAATGAAAAACTGTTTTTT. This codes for CASSLFGSNEKLFF.

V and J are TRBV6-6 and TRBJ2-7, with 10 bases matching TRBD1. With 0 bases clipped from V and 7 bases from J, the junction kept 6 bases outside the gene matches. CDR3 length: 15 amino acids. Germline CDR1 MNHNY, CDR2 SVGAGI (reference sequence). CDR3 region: CASSYSRQGADEQYF. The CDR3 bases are TGTGCCAGCAGTTACTCCAGACAGGGGGCGGATGAGCAGTACTTC.

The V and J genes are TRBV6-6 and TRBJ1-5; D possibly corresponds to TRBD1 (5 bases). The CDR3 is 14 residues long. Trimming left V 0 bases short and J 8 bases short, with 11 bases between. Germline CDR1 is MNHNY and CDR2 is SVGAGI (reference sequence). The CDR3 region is CASSYSRSREPQHF. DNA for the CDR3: TGTGCCAGCAGTTACTCGAGGTCCAGGGAGCCCCAGCATTTT.

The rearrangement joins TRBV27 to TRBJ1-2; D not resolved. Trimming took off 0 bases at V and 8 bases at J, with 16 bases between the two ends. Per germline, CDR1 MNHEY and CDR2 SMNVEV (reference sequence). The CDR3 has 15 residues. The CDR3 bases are TGTGCCAGCAGTTTATCGAGGACTTTCCCGGGGGGCTACACCTTC. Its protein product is CASSLSRTFPGGYTF.

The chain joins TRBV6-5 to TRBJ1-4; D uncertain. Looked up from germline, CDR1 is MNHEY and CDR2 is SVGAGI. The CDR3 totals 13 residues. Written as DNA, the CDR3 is TGTGCGGCATCGCGGCAAACTAATGAAAAACTGTTTTTT. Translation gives CAASRQTNEKLFF.

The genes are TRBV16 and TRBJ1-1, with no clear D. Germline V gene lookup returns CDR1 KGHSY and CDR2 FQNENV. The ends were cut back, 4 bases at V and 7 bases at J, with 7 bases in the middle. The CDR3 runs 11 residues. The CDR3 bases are TGTGCCAGCAGCCCACGGGGTGAAGCTTTCTTT. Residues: CASSPRGEAFF.

DNA of the CDR3: TGCGCCAGCAGTGGCGATTCCTACGAGCAGTACTTC. This sequence encodes CASSGDSYEQYF. The chain recombines TRBV10-1 with TRBJ2-7; D remains unclear. Germline V gene sequence: CDR1 WNHNN, CDR2 SYGVQD (reference sequence). The ends were cut back, 4 bases at V and 1 base at J, with 5 bases in the middle. This CDR3 contains 12 residues.

CDR3 protein: CASSEDRLPTGELFF. CDR3 nucleotides: TGTGCCAGCAGTGAAGACAGGTTACCCACCGGGGAGCTGTTTTTT. The rearrangement joins TRBV6-1 to TRBJ2-2; a possible D gene is TRBD1 (5 bases). Germline V gene sequence: CDR1 MNHNS, CDR2 SASEGT. The CDR3 totals 15 residues. Trimming cost V 1 base and J 4 bases, with 10 bases left between them.